This T cell receptor beta chain comes out of a study of OX40 agonist ivuxolimab in advanced cancers. For context, the study as a whole: Ivuxolimab was an agonistic, fully human IgG2 monoclonal antibody directed against OX40 (CD134), a costimulatory receptor. Intravenous ivuxolimab was administered to patients every 2 weeks at six dose levels: 0.01, 0.1, 0.3, 1.5, 3 and 10 mg/kg. Of the roughly 54 dose-escalation patients, hepatocellular carcinoma was present in about 20, melanoma in roughly 15, renal cell carcinoma in 9 and head and neck cancer in 9. Partial responses were achieved by three dose-escalation patients, of whom one had hepatocellular carcinoma and two had cutaneous melanoma. Prior anti-PD-1, anti-PD-L1 or anti-CTLA-4 therapy was permitted, and 40% of dose-escalation patients had received checkpoint inhibitors. The point of sequencing TCRbeta in the periphery was to test whether ivuxolimab changed TCR sequence diversity and drove clonal T-cell expansion. In the dose-escalation cohort, more than 75% of patients were male, and the mean age was approximately 55 years, with a range of 23 to 79. The monotherapy dose-escalation portion (N of about 57 patients) of the phase I ivuxolimab trial is reported in the paper. What the authors observed across the whole study: In partial responders in the 0.1-3.0 mg/kg groups, normalized peripheral clonal expansion was found to be among the lowest, especially among CD8+ T cells. The antigen specificity of the peripheral T cells that underwent clonal expansion was not determined. After ivuxolimab, CD8+ T cells had more expanded clones than CD4+ T cells on average. Low levels of normalized T-cell clonal expansion were also seen in some patients who did not respond. At doses from 0.1 to 3.0 mg/kg, clonal expansion was seen in both CD4+ and CD8+ blood T cells between baseline and week 6.

This clone was counted a few times. Its cognate antigen has yet to be identified. Base qualities are not recorded, but no much larger clone differs from it by a single base. The trial excluded patients who had a history of autoimmune disease or were on systemic immunosuppression. Peripheral blood for TCR sequencing was drawn from every dose cohort at baseline, at cycle 4 day 1 and at cycle 7 day 1. Samples were obtained from an open-label, multicenter, first-in-human phase I dose-escalation trial of ivuxolimab. Adults with locally advanced or metastatic melanoma, renal cell, hepatocellular, or head and neck squamous cell carcinoma were enrolled in the trial. Before TCR sequencing, CD4+ T cells and CD8+ T cells were sorted from peripheral blood as separate populations. To sequence the TCRbeta CDR3 region, genomic DNA was isolated from the sorted cells. TCRbeta CDR3 regions were sequenced using the immunoSEQ Assay. TCRdb carries this immuneACCESS record with in-frame sequences only. Its versions omit some clonotypes, under half of them owing to an unresolved V gene in the studies checked, with the rest unexplained. The sample table lists tens of thousands of clones, approximately 86% of them with a count of one. 16% of the sample is in the top ten clones.

Spanning cysteine to phenylalanine, the CDR3 consists of 13 amino acids. Of the read, only the CDR3 DNA is kept; its 39 bases are in frame from base 1. Sequences SNHLY (CDR1) and FYNNEI (CDR2) are obtained from the germline V gene. The junction shows trimming of 5 bases on V and 4 bases on J, and the gene matches do not reach 2 bases of it. The chain couples TRBV2 to TRBJ1-5, with 7 central nucleotides matching TRBD1. The sequence derives from an adult with an advanced solid tumor such as melanoma, head and neck, liver or kidney cancer. The source material was CD4+ or CD8+ T cells sorted from blood, sampled in a trial of the OX40 agonist ivuxolimab. The CDR3 in this case is CASSRDRNQPQHF. Read as DNA, the sequence is TGTGCCAGCAGTAGGGACAGAAATCAGCCCCAGCATTTT.